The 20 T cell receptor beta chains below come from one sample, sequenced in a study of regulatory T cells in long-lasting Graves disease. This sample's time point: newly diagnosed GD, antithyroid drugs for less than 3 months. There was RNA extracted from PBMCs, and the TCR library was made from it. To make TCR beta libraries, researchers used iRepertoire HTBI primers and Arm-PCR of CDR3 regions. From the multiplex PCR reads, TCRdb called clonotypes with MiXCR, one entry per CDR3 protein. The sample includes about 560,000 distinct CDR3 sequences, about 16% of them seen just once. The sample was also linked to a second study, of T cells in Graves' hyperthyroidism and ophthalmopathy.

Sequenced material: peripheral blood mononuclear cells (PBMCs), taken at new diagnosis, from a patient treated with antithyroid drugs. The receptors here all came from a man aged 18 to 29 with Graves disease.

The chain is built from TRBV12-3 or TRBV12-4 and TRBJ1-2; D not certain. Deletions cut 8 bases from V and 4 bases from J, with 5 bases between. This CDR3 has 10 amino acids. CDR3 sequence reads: CASALYGYTF. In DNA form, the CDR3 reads TGTGCCAGCGCCCTCTATGGCTACACCTTC.

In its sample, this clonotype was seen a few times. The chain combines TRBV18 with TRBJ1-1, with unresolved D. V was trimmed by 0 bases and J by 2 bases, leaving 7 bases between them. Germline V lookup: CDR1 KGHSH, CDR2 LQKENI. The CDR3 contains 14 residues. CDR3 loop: CASSPPYRNTEAFF. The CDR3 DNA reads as TGTGCCAGCTCACCACCTTATAGAAACACTGAAGCTTTCTTT.

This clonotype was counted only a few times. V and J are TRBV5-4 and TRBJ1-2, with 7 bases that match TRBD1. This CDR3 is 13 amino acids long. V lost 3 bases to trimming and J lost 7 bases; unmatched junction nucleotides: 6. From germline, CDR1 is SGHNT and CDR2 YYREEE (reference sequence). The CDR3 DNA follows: TGTGCCAGCAGCTGGCAGGGGGGCCCTGGCTACACCTTC. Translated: CASSWQGGPGYTF.

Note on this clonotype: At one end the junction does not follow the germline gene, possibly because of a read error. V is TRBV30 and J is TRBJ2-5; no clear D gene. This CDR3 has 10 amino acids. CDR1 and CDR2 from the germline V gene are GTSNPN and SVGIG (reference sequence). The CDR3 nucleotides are TGTGCCTGGAGAGAAGAGGCCCAGTACTTC. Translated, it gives CAWREEAQYF.

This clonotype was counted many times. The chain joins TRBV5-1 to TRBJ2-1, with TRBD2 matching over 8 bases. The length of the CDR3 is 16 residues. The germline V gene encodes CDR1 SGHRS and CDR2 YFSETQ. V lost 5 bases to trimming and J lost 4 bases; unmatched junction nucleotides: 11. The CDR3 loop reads CASSSTAGGVYNEQFF. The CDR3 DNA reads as TGCGCCAGCAGTTCGACGGCGGGAGGAGTTTACAATGAGCAGTTCTTC.

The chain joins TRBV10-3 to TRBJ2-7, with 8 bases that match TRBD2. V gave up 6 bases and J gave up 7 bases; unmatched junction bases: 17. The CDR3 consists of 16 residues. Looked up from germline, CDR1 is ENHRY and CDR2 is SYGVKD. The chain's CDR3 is CAISETSGSGLGEQYF. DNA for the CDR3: TGTGCCATCAGCGAAACGAGCGGGAGCGGGCTAGGTGAGCAGTACTTC.

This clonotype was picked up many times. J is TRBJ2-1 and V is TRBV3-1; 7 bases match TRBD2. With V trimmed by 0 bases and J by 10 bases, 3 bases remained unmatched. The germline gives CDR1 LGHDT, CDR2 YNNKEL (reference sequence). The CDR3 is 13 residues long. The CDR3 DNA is TGTGCCAGCAGCCAAGAGATGGGGGGGGAGCAGTTCTTC. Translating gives CASSQEMGGEQFF.

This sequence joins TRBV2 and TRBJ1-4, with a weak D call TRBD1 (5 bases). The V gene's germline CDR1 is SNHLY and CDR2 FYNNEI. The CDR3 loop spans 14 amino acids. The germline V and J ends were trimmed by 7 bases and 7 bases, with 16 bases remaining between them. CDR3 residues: CASNSGSPLEKLFF. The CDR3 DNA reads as TGTGCCAGCAACTCAGGGTCCCCTCTTGAAAAACTGTTTTTT.

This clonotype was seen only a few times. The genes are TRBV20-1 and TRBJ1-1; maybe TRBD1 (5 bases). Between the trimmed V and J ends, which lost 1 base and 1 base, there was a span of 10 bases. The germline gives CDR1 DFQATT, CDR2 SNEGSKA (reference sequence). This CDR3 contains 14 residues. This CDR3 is CSARAGAPNTEAFF. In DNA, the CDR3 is TGCAGTGCTAGAGCTGGGGCCCCGAACACTGAAGCTTTCTTT.

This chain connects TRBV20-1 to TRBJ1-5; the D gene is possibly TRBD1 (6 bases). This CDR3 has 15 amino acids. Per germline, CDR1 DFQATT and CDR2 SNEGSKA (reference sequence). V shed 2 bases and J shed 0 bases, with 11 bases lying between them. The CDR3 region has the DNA TGCAGTGCTAGATGGGCAGGGGTTAGCAATCAGCCCCAGCATTTT. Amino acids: CSARWAGVSNQPQHF.

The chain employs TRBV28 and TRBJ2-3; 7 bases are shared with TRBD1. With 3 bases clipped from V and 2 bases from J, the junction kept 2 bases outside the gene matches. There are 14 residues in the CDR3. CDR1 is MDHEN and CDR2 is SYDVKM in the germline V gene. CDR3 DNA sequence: TGTGCCAGCAGTTTCACAGGGGTCACAGATACGCAGTATTTT. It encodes CASSFTGVTDTQYF.

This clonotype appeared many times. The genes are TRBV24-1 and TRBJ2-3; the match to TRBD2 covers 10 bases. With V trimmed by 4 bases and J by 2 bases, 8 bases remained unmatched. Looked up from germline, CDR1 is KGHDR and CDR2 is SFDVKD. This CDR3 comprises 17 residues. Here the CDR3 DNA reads TGTGCCACCAGTGAGCCCGGACTAGCGGTACTCACAGATACGCAGTATTTT. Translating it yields CATSEPGLAVLTDTQYF.

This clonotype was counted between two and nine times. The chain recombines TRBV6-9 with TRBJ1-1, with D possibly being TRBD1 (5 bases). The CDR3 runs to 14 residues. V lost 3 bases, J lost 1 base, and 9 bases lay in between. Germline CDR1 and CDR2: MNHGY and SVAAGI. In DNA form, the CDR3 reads TGTGCCAGCAGTTACCAGCAGGGGAACACTGAAGCTTTCTTT. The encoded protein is CASSYQQGNTEAFF.

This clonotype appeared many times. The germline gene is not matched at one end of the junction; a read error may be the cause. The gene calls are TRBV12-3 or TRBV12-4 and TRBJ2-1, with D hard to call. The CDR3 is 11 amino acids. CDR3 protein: CASTGGNEQFF. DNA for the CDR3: TGCGCCAGCACGGGCGGCAATGAGCAGTTCTTC.

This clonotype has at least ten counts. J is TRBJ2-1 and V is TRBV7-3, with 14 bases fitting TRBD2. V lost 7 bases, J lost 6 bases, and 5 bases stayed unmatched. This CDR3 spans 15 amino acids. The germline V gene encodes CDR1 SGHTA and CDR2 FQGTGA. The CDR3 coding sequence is TGTGCCAGCATCTCGGGACTAGCGGGAGCCAATGAGCAGTTCTTC. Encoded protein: CASISGLAGANEQFF.

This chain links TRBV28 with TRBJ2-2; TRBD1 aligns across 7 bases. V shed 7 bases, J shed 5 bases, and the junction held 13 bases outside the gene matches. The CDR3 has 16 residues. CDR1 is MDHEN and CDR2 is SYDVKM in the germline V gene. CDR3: CASTILPGQATGELFF. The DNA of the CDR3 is TGTGCCAGCACCATCCTACCCGGACAGGCGACCGGGGAGCTGTTTTTT.

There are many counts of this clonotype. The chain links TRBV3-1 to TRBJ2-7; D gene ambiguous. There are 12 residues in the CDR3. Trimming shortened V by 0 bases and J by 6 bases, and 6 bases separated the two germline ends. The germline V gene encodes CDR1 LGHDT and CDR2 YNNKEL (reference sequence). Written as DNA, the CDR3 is TGTGCCAGCAGCCAAGATCGGGTCGAGCAGTACTTC. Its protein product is CASSQDRVEQYF.

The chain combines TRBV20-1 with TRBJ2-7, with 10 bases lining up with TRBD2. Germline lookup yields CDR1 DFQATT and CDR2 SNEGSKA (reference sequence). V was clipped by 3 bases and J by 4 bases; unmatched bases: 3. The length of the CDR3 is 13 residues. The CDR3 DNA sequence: TGCAGTGCTAGTTCTAGCGGGAGATACGAGCAGTACTTC. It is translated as CSASSSGRYEQYF.

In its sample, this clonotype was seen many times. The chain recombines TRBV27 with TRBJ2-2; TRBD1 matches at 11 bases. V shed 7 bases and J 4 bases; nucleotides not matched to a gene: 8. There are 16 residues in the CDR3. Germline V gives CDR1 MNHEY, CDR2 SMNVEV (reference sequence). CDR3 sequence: CASTRVGTGGTGELFF. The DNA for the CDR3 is TGTGCCAGCACCCGAGTAGGGACAGGGGGCACCGGGGAGCTGTTTTTT.

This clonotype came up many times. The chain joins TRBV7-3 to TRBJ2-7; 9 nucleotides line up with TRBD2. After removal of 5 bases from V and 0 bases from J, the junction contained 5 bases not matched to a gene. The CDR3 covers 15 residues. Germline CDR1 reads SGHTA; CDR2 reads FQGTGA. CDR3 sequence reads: CASSAFSGSSYEQYF. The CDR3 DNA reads TGTGCCAGCAGCGCCTTTAGCGGGAGCTCCTACGAGCAGTACTTC.